A selection of T cell receptor beta chains follows, all from one sample in a study of T cell repertoires in cytomegalovirus infection. TCRdb analysed the reads with MiXCR anew, one entry per CDR3 protein. The sample records 450,000 to 550,000 distinct CDR3 sequences, more than 15% being singletons. Sequenced input: CD8+ T cells from PBMCs. The receptors come from a human donor in good health (CMV status not recorded). Some clones in this sample may be carry-over from other donors' samples. The CDR3 runs from the conserved cysteine through the conserved F or W. The D gene is left open where the match is weak. A clone size is listed for some rows: how often the clone was seen (once, few, many), or a class if it is expanded.

clone size: .; V gene: TRBV2; D gene: .; J gene: TRBJ2-7; CDR3 DNA: TGTGCCAGCTACTCCGGGACAAGGATATCCTACGAGCAGTACTTC; CDR3 protein: CASYSGTRISYEQYF
clone size: many; V gene: TRBV6-5; D gene: .; J gene: TRBJ2-7; CDR3 DNA: TGTGCCAGCAGTTACTCTTCGGACAAATACCTCCGGACCTACGAGCAGTACTTC; CDR3 protein: CASSYSSDKYLRTYEQYF
clone size: many; V gene: TRBV28; D gene: TRBD1; J gene: TRBJ1-1; CDR3 DNA: TGTGCCAGCAGTTCCTGGACAGGCCCACCTTTGAACACTGAAGCTTTCTTT; CDR3 protein: CASSSWTGPPLNTEAFF
clone size: many; V gene: TRBV7-9; D gene: TRBD2; J gene: TRBJ2-7; CDR3 DNA: TGTGCCAGCAGCTCTAGCGGGAACACCTACGAGCAGTACTTC; CDR3 protein: CASSSSGNTYEQYF
clone size: many; V gene: TRBV7-3; D gene: TRBD2; J gene: TRBJ2-3; CDR3 DNA: TGTGCCAGCAGCTCCACTAGCGGGGGGACGCAGTATTTT; CDR3 protein: CASSSTSGGTQYF
clone size: many; V gene: TRBV6-5; D gene: .; J gene: TRBJ2-1; CDR3 DNA: TGTGCCAGCAGTTACGTGGGACGCCCTTGGTCAAATGAGCAGTTCTTC; CDR3 protein: CASSYVGRPWSNEQFF
clone size: many; V gene: TRBV27; D gene: TRBD1; J gene: TRBJ1-2; CDR3 DNA: TGTGCCAGCAGTTATGGACAGGGGGATGGCTACACCTTC; CDR3 protein: CASSYGQGDGYTF
clone size: .; V gene: TRBV27; D gene: .; J gene: TRBJ1-1; CDR3 DNA: TGTGCCAGCATTCGGAAAGGGGAAAGGGTGAACACTGAAGCTTTCTTT; CDR3 protein: CASIRKGERVNTEAFF
clone size: many; V gene: TRBV24-1; D gene: .; J gene: TRBJ2-5; CDR3 DNA: TGTGCCACCAGTGATACTACAAGTTCACAAGAGACCCAGTACTTC; CDR3 protein: CATSDTTSSQETQYF
clone size: many; V gene: TRBV7-9; D gene: .; J gene: TRBJ2-1; CDR3 DNA: TGTGCCAGCAGCCGTCCGGGCAACAATGAGCAGTTCTTC; CDR3 protein: CASSRPGNNEQFF
clone size: .; V gene: TRBV19; D gene: TRBD2; J gene: TRBJ2-1; CDR3 DNA: TGTGCCAGTACCTTGGTCAGCGGGACGTACAATGAGCAGTTCTTC; CDR3 protein: CASTLVSGTYNEQFF
clone size: many; V gene: TRBV25-1; D gene: .; J gene: TRBJ1-2; CDR3 DNA: TGTGCCAGCAGTGACCTGACAGAGGACAACTATGGCTACACCTTC; CDR3 protein: CASSDLTEDNYGYTF
clone size: many; V gene: TRBV11-2; D gene: TRBD1; J gene: TRBJ2-7; CDR3 DNA: TGTGCCAGCAGCTCCCGAGGGGGGACAGGGGTTTACGAGCAGTACTTC; CDR3 protein: CASSSRGGTGVYEQYF
clone size: few; V gene: TRBV29-1; D gene: .; J gene: TRBJ1-1; CDR3 DNA: TGCAGCGTTGGACCGATGAACACTGAAGCTTTCTTT; CDR3 protein: CSVGPMNTEAFF
clone size: many; V gene: TRBV7-9; D gene: TRBD1; J gene: TRBJ1-1; CDR3 DNA: TGTGCCAGCAGCTTAGGTAGGGGGCGATACACTGAAGCTTTCTTT; CDR3 protein: CASSLGRGRYTEAFF
clone size: few; V gene: TRBV19; D gene: TRBD1; J gene: TRBJ2-4; CDR3 DNA: TGTGCCAGTAGTAGCCGGGACAGCGCTTACAAAAACATTCAGTACTTC; CDR3 protein: CASSSRDSAYKNIQYF
clone size: .; V gene: TRBV3-1; D gene: .; J gene: TRBJ1-2; CDR3 DNA: TGTGCCAGCAGCCAAGAGTCAAGGGTTGCTATCTATGGCTACACCTTC; CDR3 protein: CASSQESRVAIYGYTF
clone size: many; V gene: TRBV7-8; D gene: TRBD1; J gene: TRBJ1-2; CDR3 DNA: TGTGCCAGCAGCCCGGGACAGGGCCACTATGGCTACACCTTC; CDR3 protein: CASSPGQGHYGYTF
clone size: many; V gene: TRBV6-2/TRBV6-3; D gene: .; J gene: TRBJ1-1; CDR3 DNA: TGTGCCAGCAGTTACAGCTCCTGGGCAGGAGAAGCTTTCTTT; CDR3 protein: CASSYSSWAGEAFF
clone size: many; V gene: TRBV6-5; D gene: .; J gene: TRBJ2-3; CDR3 DNA: TGTGCCAGCAGTTACGGGGCGGCATGGTCGACAGATACGCAGTATTTT; CDR3 protein: CASSYGAAWSTDTQYF
clone size: few; V gene: TRBV5-4; D gene: TRBD2; J gene: TRBJ2-5; CDR3 DNA: TGTGCCAGCAGCCTTACTGGCGGGGGGGCCTGGCGTGAGACCCAGTACTTC; CDR3 protein: CASSLTGGGAWRETQYF
clone size: few; V gene: TRBV27; D gene: .; J gene: TRBJ1-2; CDR3 DNA: TGTGCCAGCAGTTTAGAAGGACCAGTGGGAACTAACTATGGCTACACCTTC; CDR3 protein: CASSLEGPVGTNYGYTF
clone size: many; V gene: TRBV11-2; D gene: .; J gene: TRBJ2-1; CDR3 DNA: TGTGCCAGCAGCTTCGACAGGAATGAGCAGTTCTTC; CDR3 protein: CASSFDRNEQFF
clone size: many; V gene: TRBV28; D gene: .; J gene: TRBJ2-3; CDR3 DNA: TGTGCCAGCAGTTCGTCGGCTAGCGCCCATGGGGATACGCAGTATTTT; CDR3 protein: CASSSSASAHGDTQYF
clone size: many; V gene: TRBV11-2; D gene: .; J gene: TRBJ2-3; CDR3 DNA: TGTGCCAGCAGCTTCCCCTCGAGGGGGGGGGTCACAGATACGCAGTATTTT; CDR3 protein: CASSFPSRGGVTDTQYF
clone size: .; V gene: TRBV9; D gene: .; J gene: TRBJ1-1; CDR3 DNA: TGTGCCAGCAGCATACAGGGAGACGACACTGAAGCTTTCTTT; CDR3 protein: CASSIQGDDTEAFF
clone size: many; V gene: TRBV10-3; D gene: TRBD2; J gene: TRBJ2-1; CDR3 DNA: TGTGCCATCAGTGATTCTAAGAGGACTAGCGGGAGTCCCAATGAGCAGTTCTTC; CDR3 protein: CAISDSKRTSGSPNEQFF
clone size: many; V gene: TRBV6-5; D gene: .; J gene: TRBJ1-1; CDR3 DNA: TGTGCCAGCAGTTACGGGGGGATGAACACTGAAGCTTTCTTT; CDR3 protein: CASSYGGMNTEAFF
clone size: few; V gene: TRBV7-7; D gene: .; J gene: TRBJ1-1; CDR3 DNA: TGTGCCAGCAGGTTGCAGAGGGTGGGTAAGGCTTTCTTT; CDR3 protein: CASRLQRVGKAFF
clone size: .; V gene: TRBV10-3; D gene: .; J gene: TRBJ2-5; CDR3 DNA: TGTGCCACACAGGGTGGGGAGACCCAGTACTTC; CDR3 protein: CATQGGETQYF
clone size: many; V gene: TRBV12-3/TRBV12-4; D gene: .; J gene: TRBJ2-7; CDR3 DNA: TGTGCCAGCAGCTCTAGTCTCCTTAGCTCCTACGAGCAGTACTTC; CDR3 protein: CASSSSLLSSYEQYF
clone size: .; V gene: TRBV11-2; D gene: .; J gene: TRBJ1-1; CDR3 DNA: TGTGCCAGCAGTCTCTACCCGGGGGGCGGGAGCACTGAAGCTTTCTTT; CDR3 protein: CASSLYPGGGSTEAFF
clone size: .; V gene: TRBV2; D gene: .; J gene: TRBJ1-1; CDR3 DNA: TGTGCCAGCAGTGATGTAGGGGTTGAAGCTTTCTTT; CDR3 protein: CASSDVGVEAFF
clone size: .; V gene: TRBV29-1; D gene: TRBD1; J gene: TRBJ2-5; CDR3 DNA: TGCAGCGCCGCCCCCGGGACAGGGGGCGCGGAGACCCAGTACTTC; CDR3 protein: CSAAPGTGGAETQYF
clone size: few; V gene: TRBV29-1; D gene: .; J gene: TRBJ2-5; CDR3 DNA: TGCAGCGTCCCGGACGGGTACCAAGAGACCCAGTACTTC; CDR3 protein: CSVPDGYQETQYF
clone size: .; V gene: TRBV6-1; D gene: .; J gene: TRBJ2-7; CDR3 DNA: TGTGCCAGCATGGTCCTTGCTGGTGAGCAGTACTTC; CDR3 protein: CASMVLAGEQYF
clone size: few; V gene: TRBV19; D gene: TRBD1; J gene: TRBJ1-1; CDR3 DNA: TGTGCCAGTAGTACCCCGGGACAGGGGCGAACTGAAGCTTTCTTT; CDR3 protein: CASSTPGQGRTEAFF
clone size: many; V gene: TRBV12-3/TRBV12-4; D gene: .; J gene: TRBJ1-3; CDR3 DNA: TGTGCCAGCAGCCCTGACGGAGGAAACACCATATATTTT; CDR3 protein: CASSPDGGNTIYF
clone size: .; V gene: TRBV4-1; D gene: TRBD2; J gene: TRBJ2-3; CDR3 DNA: TGCGCCAGCAGCCAAAGCGGGGCTAGCGGGGGCCCGGATACGCAGTATTTT; CDR3 protein: CASSQSGASGGPDTQYF
clone size: .; V gene: TRBV7-3; D gene: TRBD2; J gene: TRBJ2-3; CDR3 DNA: TGTGCCAGCAGCTTCGCGGGAGAGGTCACAGATACGCAGTATTTT; CDR3 protein: CASSFAGEVTDTQYF
clone size: few; V gene: TRBV5-1; D gene: TRBD1; J gene: TRBJ1-1; CDR3 DNA: TGCGCCAGCAGCTTGGCGGCAGGGGGTAACACTGAAGCTTTCTTT; CDR3 protein: CASSLAAGGNTEAFF
clone size: .; V gene: TRBV4-2; D gene: .; J gene: TRBJ2-5; CDR3 DNA: TGTGCCAGCAGCGACCAAACAGGGCCCCGGGCCCAGTACTTC; CDR3 protein: CASSDQTGPRAQYF
clone size: many; V gene: TRBV7-2; D gene: TRBD2; J gene: TRBJ2-1; CDR3 DNA: TGTGCCAGCAGCTCCCCGAGCGGGACTAGCGGAAACAATGAGCAGTTCTTC; CDR3 protein: CASSSPSGTSGNNEQFF
clone size: many; V gene: TRBV6-1; D gene: TRBD2; J gene: TRBJ2-2; CDR3 DNA: TGTGCCAGTCGGACTAGCGGAGCCGGGGAGCTGTTTTTT; CDR3 protein: CASRTSGAGELFF
clone size: few; V gene: TRBV4-1; D gene: .; J gene: TRBJ2-5; CDR3 DNA: TGCGCCAGCAGCCAAGGGACAGTGGCTGCCAAGGAGACCCAGTACTTC; CDR3 protein: CASSQGTVAAKETQYF
clone size: once; V gene: TRBV20-1; D gene: .; J gene: TRBJ1-5; CDR3 DNA: TGCAGTGCTAAGACCCAGGGGAGGCAGCCCCAGCATTTT; CDR3 protein: CSAKTQGRQPQHF
clone size: many; V gene: TRBV12-3/TRBV12-4; D gene: .; J gene: TRBJ1-1; CDR3 DNA: TGTGCCAGCAGTTCAACGCCCCCCCCAGGGTCGGCTTTCTTT; CDR3 protein: CASSSTPPPGSAFF
clone size: few; V gene: TRBV4-2; D gene: TRBD2; J gene: TRBJ2-5; CDR3 DNA: TGTGCCAGCAGCCAAGATTTGGCGGGAGGGGCTGAGACCCAGTACTTC; CDR3 protein: CASSQDLAGGAETQYF
clone size: .; V gene: TRBV30; D gene: .; J gene: TRBJ2-3; CDR3 DNA: TGTGCCTGGAGTTTCGACATATCCAACACAGATACGCAGTATTTT; CDR3 protein: CAWSFDISNTDTQYF
clone size: few; V gene: TRBV6-6; D gene: .; J gene: TRBJ2-3; CDR3 DNA: TGTGCCAGCAGCTTAAGTATCCCAGATACGCAGTATTTT; CDR3 protein: CASSLSIPDTQYF
clone size: few; V gene: TRBV2; D gene: TRBD1; J gene: TRBJ1-1; CDR3 DNA: TGTGCCAGCAGTCCACCTACAGGGGCCCGGTGGGCTGAAGCTTTCTTT; CDR3 protein: CASSPPTGARWAEAFF
clone size: many; V gene: TRBV12-5; D gene: .; J gene: TRBJ1-1; CDR3 DNA: TGTGCTAGTGGTCGATCCTGGGACGAAGCTTTCTTT; CDR3 protein: CASGRSWDEAFF
clone size: .; V gene: TRBV6-5; D gene: .; J gene: TRBJ1-1; CDR3 DNA: TGTGCCAGCATGGTTACTGGGACTGAAGCTTTCTTT; CDR3 protein: CASMVTGTEAFF
clone size: few; V gene: TRBV20-1; D gene: TRBD1; J gene: TRBJ1-6; CDR3 DNA: TGCAGTGCCAAGGACAGGAGCTCCTATAATTCACCCCTCCACTTT; CDR3 protein: CSAKDRSSYNSPLHF
clone size: .; V gene: TRBV11-2; D gene: .; J gene: TRBJ1-1; CDR3 DNA: TGTGCCAGCGGGGGGGCCTACATGAACACTGAAGCTTTCTTT; CDR3 protein: CASGGAYMNTEAFF
clone size: few; V gene: TRBV6-1; D gene: .; J gene: TRBJ2-2; CDR3 DNA: TGTGCCAGCAGACGGGCCCCCACCGGGGAGCTGTTTTTT; CDR3 protein: CASRRAPTGELFF
clone size: few; V gene: TRBV10-3; D gene: .; J gene: TRBJ1-1; CDR3 DNA: TGTGCCATCAGGACTCCTAGTGTTGGCACTGAAGCTTTCTTT; CDR3 protein: CAIRTPSVGTEAFF
clone size: .; V gene: TRBV28; D gene: TRBD1; J gene: TRBJ1-3; CDR3 DNA: TGTGCCAGCAGCATTGGGGACAGCTCTGGAAACACCATATATTTT; CDR3 protein: CASSIGDSSGNTIYF